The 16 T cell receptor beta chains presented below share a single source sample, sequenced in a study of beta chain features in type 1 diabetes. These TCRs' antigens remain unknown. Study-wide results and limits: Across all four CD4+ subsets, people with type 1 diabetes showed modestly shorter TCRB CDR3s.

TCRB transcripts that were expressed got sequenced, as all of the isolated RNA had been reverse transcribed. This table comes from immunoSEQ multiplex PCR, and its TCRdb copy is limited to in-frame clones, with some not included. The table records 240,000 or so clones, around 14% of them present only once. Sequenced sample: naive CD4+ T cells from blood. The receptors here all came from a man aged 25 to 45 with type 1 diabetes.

CDR3 DNA sequence: TGTGCCAGCGCCCCCGGACTAGCGGGAGTCGAGCAGTTCTTC. Residues: CASAPGLAGVEQFF. J is TRBJ2-1 and V is TRBV25-1; TRBD2 matches 13 bases. The V segment lost 8 bases and the J segment 10 bases; nucleotides outside the gene matches: 8. CDR1 and CDR2 from the germline V gene are MGHDK and SYGVNS. The CDR3 length is 14 residues. The full variable domain, in which reference TRBV25-1 and TRBJ2-1 provide the parts outside the CDR3, is EADIYQTPRYLVIGTGKKITLECSQTMGHDKMYWYQQDPGMELHLIHYSYGVNSTEKGDLSSESTVSRIRTEHFPLTLESARPSHTSQYLCASAPGLAGVEQFFGPGTRLTVL.

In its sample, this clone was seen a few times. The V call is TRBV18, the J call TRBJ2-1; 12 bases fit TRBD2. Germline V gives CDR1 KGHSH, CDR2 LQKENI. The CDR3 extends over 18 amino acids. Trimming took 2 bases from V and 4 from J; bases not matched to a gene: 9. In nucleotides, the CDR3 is TGTGCCAGCTCACCAACCCTGACTAGCGGGAGCGGATACAATGAGCAGTTCTTC. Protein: CASSPTLTSGSGYNEQFF.

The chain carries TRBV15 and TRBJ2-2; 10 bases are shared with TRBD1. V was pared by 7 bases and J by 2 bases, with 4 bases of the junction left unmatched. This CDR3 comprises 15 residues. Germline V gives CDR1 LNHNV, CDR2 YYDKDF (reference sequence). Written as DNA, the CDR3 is TGTGCCACCAAAAGGACAGGGGGTAACACCGGGGAGCTGTTTTTT. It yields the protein CATKRTGGNTGELFF.

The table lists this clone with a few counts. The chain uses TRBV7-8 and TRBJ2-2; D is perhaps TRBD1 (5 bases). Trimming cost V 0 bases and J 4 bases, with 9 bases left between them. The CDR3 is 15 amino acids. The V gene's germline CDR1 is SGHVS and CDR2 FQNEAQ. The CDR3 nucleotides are TGTGCCAGCAGCTTAGCGCAGGGTACCACCGGGGAGCTGTTTTTT. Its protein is CASSLAQGTTGELFF.

The CDR3 loop is CASSQGNGNYGYTF. The CDR3 nucleotides are TGTGCCAGCAGTCAGGGAAACGGGAACTATGGCTACACCTTC. The V and J genes are TRBV6-5 and TRBJ1-2; possibly TRBD1 for D (5 bases). The CDR3 extends over 14 amino acids. V gave up 5 bases and J gave up 2 bases, with 12 bases separating them. The V gene's germline CDR1 is MNHEY and CDR2 SVGAGI.

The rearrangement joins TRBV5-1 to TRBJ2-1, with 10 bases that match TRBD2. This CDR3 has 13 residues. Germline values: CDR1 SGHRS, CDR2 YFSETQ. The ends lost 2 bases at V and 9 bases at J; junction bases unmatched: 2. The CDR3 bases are TGCGCCAGCAGCTTATCTAGCGGGGGTGAGCAGTTCTTC. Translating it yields CASSLSSGGEQFF.

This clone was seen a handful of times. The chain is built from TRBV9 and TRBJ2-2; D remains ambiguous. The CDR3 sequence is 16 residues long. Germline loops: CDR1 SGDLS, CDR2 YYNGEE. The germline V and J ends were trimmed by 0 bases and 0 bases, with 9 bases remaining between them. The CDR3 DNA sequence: TGTGCCAGCAGCGTAGAAGTGGCGGCGAACACCGGGGAGCTGTTTTTT. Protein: CASSVEVAANTGELFF.

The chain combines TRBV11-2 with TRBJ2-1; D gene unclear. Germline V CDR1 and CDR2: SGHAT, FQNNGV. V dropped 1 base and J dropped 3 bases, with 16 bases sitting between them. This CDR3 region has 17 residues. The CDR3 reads CASSLGGSTILYNEQFF. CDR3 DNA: TGTGCCAGCAGCTTAGGAGGTTCTACGATACTCTACAATGAGCAGTTCTTC.

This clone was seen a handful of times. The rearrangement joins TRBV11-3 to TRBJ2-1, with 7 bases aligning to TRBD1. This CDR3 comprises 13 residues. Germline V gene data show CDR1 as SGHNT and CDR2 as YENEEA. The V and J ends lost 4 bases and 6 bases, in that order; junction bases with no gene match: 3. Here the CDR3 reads CASSSDRSNEQFF. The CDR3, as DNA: TGTGCCAGCAGCTCGGACAGGAGCAATGAGCAGTTCTTC.

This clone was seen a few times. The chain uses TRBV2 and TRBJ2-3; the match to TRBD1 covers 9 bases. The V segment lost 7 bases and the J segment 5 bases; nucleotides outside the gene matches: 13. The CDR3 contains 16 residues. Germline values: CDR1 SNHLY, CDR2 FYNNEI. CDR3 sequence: CASTTSVQGARDTQYF. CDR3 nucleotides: TGTGCCAGCACTACCTCGGTACAGGGGGCGCGAGATACGCAGTATTTT.

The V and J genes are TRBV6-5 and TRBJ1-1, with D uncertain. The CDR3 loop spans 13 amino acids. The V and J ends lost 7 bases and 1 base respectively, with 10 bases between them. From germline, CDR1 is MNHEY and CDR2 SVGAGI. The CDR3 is CASKWRRNTEAFF. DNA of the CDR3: TGTGCCAGCAAGTGGAGGAGGAACACTGAAGCTTTCTTT.

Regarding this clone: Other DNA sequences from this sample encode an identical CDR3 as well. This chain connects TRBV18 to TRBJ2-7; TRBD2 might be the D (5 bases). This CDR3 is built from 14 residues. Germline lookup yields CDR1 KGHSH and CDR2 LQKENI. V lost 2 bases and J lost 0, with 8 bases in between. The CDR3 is CASSPSAGSYEQYF. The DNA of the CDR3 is TGTGCCAGCTCACCAAGTGCGGGCTCCTACGAGCAGTACTTC.

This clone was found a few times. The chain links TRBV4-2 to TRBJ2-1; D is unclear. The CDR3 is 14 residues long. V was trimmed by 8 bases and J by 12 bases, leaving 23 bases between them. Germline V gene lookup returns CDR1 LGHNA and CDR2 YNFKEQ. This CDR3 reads CASRPGDSNTGQFF. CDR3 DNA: TGTGCCAGCCGGCCCGGCGACTCCAATACCGGGCAGTTCTTC.

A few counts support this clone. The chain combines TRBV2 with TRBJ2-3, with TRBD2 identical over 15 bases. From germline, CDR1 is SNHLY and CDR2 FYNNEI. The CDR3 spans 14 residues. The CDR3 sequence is CARGLAGGLDTQYF. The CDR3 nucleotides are TGTGCGAGAGGACTAGCGGGAGGGTTAGATACGCAGTATTTT.

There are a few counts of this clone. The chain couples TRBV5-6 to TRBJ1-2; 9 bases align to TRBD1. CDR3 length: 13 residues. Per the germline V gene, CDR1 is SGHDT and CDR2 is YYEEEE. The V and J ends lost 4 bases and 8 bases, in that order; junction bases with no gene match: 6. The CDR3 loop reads CASSPGQGNGYTF. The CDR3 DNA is TGTGCCAGCAGCCCAGGACAGGGGAACGGCTACACCTTC.

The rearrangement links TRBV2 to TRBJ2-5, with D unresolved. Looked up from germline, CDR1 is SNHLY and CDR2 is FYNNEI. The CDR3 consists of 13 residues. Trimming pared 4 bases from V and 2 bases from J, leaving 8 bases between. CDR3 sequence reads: CASSAPSQETQYF. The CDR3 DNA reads TGTGCCAGCAGTGCCCCCAGTCAAGAGACCCAGTACTTC.